This entry lists 17 T cell receptor beta chains sequenced from one sample in a study of blood T cell repertoires in COVID-19. Generated by immunoSEQ multiplex PCR, the TCRdb table keeps only in-frame clones and is missing some. This table has approximately 500,000 clones, roughly 91% appearing once. Sequencing was carried out using peripheral blood. The receptors come from a woman aged 45 to 65 with COVID-19, enrolled during active disease.

The rearrangement uses TRBV30 and TRBJ2-7; D unresolved. The CDR3 sequence is 11 residues long. CDR1 GTSNPN and CDR2 SVGIG come from the germline V gene (reference sequence). V was clipped by 0 bases and J by 6 bases, with 6 bases between them. The CDR3 DNA is TGTGCCTGGAGTGTAGAGCCCGAGCAGTACTTC. As protein: CAWSVEPEQYF.

The CDR3 coding sequence is TGCGCCAGCAGCTCCGCGGGGGGCCGATCCTACAATGAGCAGTTCTTC. It is translated as CASSSAGGRSYNEQFF. V and J are TRBV5-1 and TRBJ2-1; 8 bases are shared with TRBD2. This CDR3 has 16 amino acids. The ends lost 3 bases at V and 1 base at J; junction bases unmatched: 6. Germline V gene data show CDR1 as SGHRS and CDR2 as YFSETQ.

The chain joins TRBV30 to TRBJ1-2; the D gene is possibly TRBD1 (5 bases). There are 18 residues in the CDR3. The V gene's germline CDR1 is GTSNPN and CDR2 SVGIG (reference sequence). The ends were cut back, 2 bases at V and 0 bases at J, with 22 bases in the middle. The CDR3 loop reads CAWSPYRVEGNPNYGYTF. The CDR3 DNA reads as TGTGCCTGGAGTCCCTACCGAGTGGAGGGGAACCCTAACTATGGCTACACCTTC.

The V call is TRBV7-9, the J call TRBJ2-2; perhaps TRBD2 as D (5 bases). Germline loops: CDR1 SEHNR, CDR2 FQNEAQ (reference sequence). The CDR3 spans 19 residues. V was pared by 5 bases and J by 0 bases, with 22 bases between. The CDR3 here is CASSQPRGPRTPNTGELFF. The DNA of the CDR3 is TGTGCCAGCAGCCAACCTCGGGGTCCTCGAACGCCGAACACCGGGGAGCTGTTTTTT.

This clone was detected once. This chain connects TRBV27 to TRBJ1-1, with a tentative D call TRBD1 (6 bases). CDR1 is MNHEY, CDR2 SMNVEV, per germline (reference sequence). This CDR3 comprises 14 residues. V dropped 8 bases and J dropped 0 bases, with 13 bases sitting between them. The CDR3 sequence is CASRSGQLNTEAFF. The CDR3, as DNA: TGTGCCAGCCGCAGTGGACAGCTGAACACTGAAGCTTTCTTT.

This rearrangement joins TRBV6-1 to TRBJ1-2; a possible D gene is TRBD1 (6 bases). V shed 2 bases and J shed 5 bases, with 9 bases lying between them. This CDR3 is built from 13 residues. Germline V gene sequence: CDR1 MNHNS, CDR2 SASEGT. In nucleotides, the CDR3 is TGTGCCAGCAGTGAAACAGGACAGTATGGCTACACCTTC. It translates to CASSETGQYGYTF.

V and J are TRBV28 and TRBJ1-2; D is unresolved. CDR3 length: 15 amino acids. CDR1 and CDR2 from the germline V gene are MDHEN and SYDVKM. Trimming cost V 8 bases and J 2 bases, with 18 bases left between them. CDR3 amino acids: CASGLTGSINYGYTF. The CDR3 coding sequence is TGTGCCAGCGGACTCACGGGGTCTATAAACTATGGCTACACCTTC.

This chain connects TRBV7-9 to TRBJ2-7; tentative D call: TRBD1 (6 bases). Germline values: CDR1 SEHNR, CDR2 FQNEAQ (reference sequence). CDR3 length: 12 amino acids. The V gene lost 5 bases and the J gene lost 6 bases, with 11 bases spanning the gap. CDR3 sequence reads: CASSETGSEQYF. Here the CDR3 DNA reads TGTGCCAGCAGCGAGACAGGTTCCGAGCAGTACTTC. The entire variable domain, with the rest obtained from reference TRBV7-9 and TRBJ2-7, is as follows: DTGVSQNPRHKITKRGQNVTFRCDPISEHNRLYWYRQTLGQGPEFLTYFQNEAQLEKSRLLSDRFSAERPKGSFSTLEIQRTEQGDSAMYLCASSETGSEQYFGPGTRLTVT.

In nucleotides, the CDR3 is TGTGCCAGCAGCCCCGGACAGGCCTCTGGAAACACCATATATTTT. Protein product: CASSPGQASGNTIYF. The rearrangement joins TRBV7-6 to TRBJ1-3, with TRBD1 matching 7 bases. The CDR3 length is 15 residues. Looked up from germline, CDR1 is SGHVS and CDR2 is FNYEAQ. V dropped 5 bases and J dropped 0; count of bases not matched to a gene: 4.

CDR3 protein: CSVEPPERDTQYF. In DNA, the CDR3 is TGCAGCGTTGAGCCCCCTGAGCGAGATACGCAGTATTTT. The rearrangement joins TRBV29-1 to TRBJ2-3; D not certain. Deletions cut 3 bases from V and 5 bases from J, with 12 bases between. CDR1 is SQVTM and CDR2 is ANQGSEA in the germline V gene. The CDR3 runs to 13 residues.

There are a few counts of this clone. The rearrangement links TRBV5-1 to TRBJ1-5; 9 nucleotides agree with TRBD1. Germline assignment: CDR1 SGHRS and CDR2 YFSETQ. The junction had 4 bases not matched to a gene; V was cut back by 3 bases and J by 3 bases. The CDR3 runs 15 residues. CDR3 in amino acids: CASSWTGALNQPQHF. CDR3 DNA sequence: TGCGCCAGCAGCTGGACAGGGGCCCTCAATCAGCCCCAGCATTTT.

The chain employs TRBV6-6 and TRBJ1-4; D perhaps matches TRBD1 (5 bases). CDR3 size: 15 residues. CDR1 is MNHNY and CDR2 is SVGAGI in the germline V gene (reference sequence). The V end lost 3 bases, the J end lost 5 bases, and 13 bases lay between the germline ends. In DNA, the CDR3 is TGTGCCAGCAGTTATAGGGGAAGCCTGAATGAAAAACTGTTTTTT. It specifies CASSYRGSLNEKLFF.

The CDR3 bases are TGTGCCAGCCATTACACAGATCAGCCCCAGCATTTT. This encodes CASHYTDQPQHF. This sequence joins TRBV19 and TRBJ1-5; D is ambiguous. Looked up from germline, CDR1 is LNHDA and CDR2 is SQIVND (reference sequence). CDR3 size: 12 residues. V lost 9 bases to trimming and J lost 5 bases, with 11 bases between them.

This chain links TRBV5-6 with TRBJ1-1, with 9 nucleotides matching TRBD1. With 4 bases clipped from V and 6 bases from J, the junction kept 10 bases outside the gene matches. From germline, CDR1 is SGHDT and CDR2 YYEEEE. The length of the CDR3 is 15 residues. CDR3 amino acids: CASSLPTGGVPEAFF. DNA of the CDR3: TGTGCCAGCAGCCTACCGACAGGGGGGGTACCTGAAGCTTTCTTT. The full variable domain, completed using reference TRBV5-6 and TRBJ1-1, is DAGVTQSPTHLIKTRGQQVTLRCSPKSGHDTVSWYQQALGQGPQFIFQYYEEEERQRGNFPDRFSGHQFPNYSSELNVNALLLGDSALYLCASSLPTGGVPEAFFGQGTRLTVV.

The chain employs TRBV12-3 or TRBV12-4 and TRBJ2-7; the D gene is possibly TRBD2 (6 bases). The ends were cut back, 3 bases at V and 4 bases at J, with 7 bases in the middle. The length of the CDR3 is 12 residues. CDR3 DNA: TGTGCCAGCAGTTTGGAGGGATACGAGCAGTACTTC. It yields the protein CASSLEGYEQYF.

Details on this clone: This same CDR3 is encoded by further DNA sequences in the sample. V usage is TRBV18 and J usage is TRBJ2-2; 8 bases match TRBD1. Germline CDR1 reads KGHSH; CDR2 reads LQKENI. The ends lost 5 bases at V and 2 bases at J; junction bases unmatched: 1. The CDR3 has 14 residues. In DNA form, the CDR3 reads TGTGCCAGCTCAGGACAGGGTAACACCGGGGAGCTGTTTTTT. Translation gives CASSGQGNTGELFF. The whole variable domain, remainder taken from reference TRBV18 and TRBJ2-2, is NAGVMQNPRHLVRRRGQEARLRCSPMKGHSHVYWYRQLPEEGLKFMVYLQKENIIDESGMPKERFSAEFPKEGPSILRIQQVVRGDSAAYFCASSGQGNTGELFFGEGSRLTVL.

This clone was seen only a few times. The rearrangement uses TRBV3-1 (or the pseudogene TRBV3-2) and TRBJ1-6, with D unresolved. The CDR3 is 14 amino acids. CDR1 and CDR2 from the germline V gene are LGHDT and YNNKEL (reference sequence). V dropped 2 bases and J dropped 4 bases, with 6 bases sitting between them. Written as DNA, the CDR3 is TGTGCCAGCAGCCAACGCAGGTATAATTCACCCCTCCACTTT. Protein product: CASSQRRYNSPLHF.